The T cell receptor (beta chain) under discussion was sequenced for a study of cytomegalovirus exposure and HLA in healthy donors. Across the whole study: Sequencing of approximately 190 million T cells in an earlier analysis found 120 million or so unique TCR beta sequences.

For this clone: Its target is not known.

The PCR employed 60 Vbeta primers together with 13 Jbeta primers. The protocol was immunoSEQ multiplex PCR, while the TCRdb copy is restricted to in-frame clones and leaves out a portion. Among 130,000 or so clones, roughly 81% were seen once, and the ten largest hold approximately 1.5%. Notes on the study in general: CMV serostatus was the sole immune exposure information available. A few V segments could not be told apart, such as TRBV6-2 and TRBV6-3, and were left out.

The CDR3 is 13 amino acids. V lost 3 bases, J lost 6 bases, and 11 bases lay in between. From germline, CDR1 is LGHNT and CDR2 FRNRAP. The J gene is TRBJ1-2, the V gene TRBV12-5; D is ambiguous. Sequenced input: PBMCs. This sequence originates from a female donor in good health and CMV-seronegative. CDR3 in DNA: TGTGCTAGTGGTTTCCCCCCGGGAAATGGCTACACCTTC. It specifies CASGFPPGNGYTF.